Listed below are T cell receptor beta chains from one sample, sequenced in a study of siplizumab effects on memory and regulatory T cells. TCRdb's table, derived via immunoSEQ multiplex PCR, lists solely in-frame clones and lacks some. The sample includes approximately 94,000 clones, approximately 91% of them seen just once. Sequencing used CD4+ T cells sorted from blood. The receptors derive from a human donor in good health. The CDR3 runs from the conserved cysteine through the conserved F or W. The D gene is left open where the match is weak. A row's size may be missing; if present it is once, few, many or a size class.

J: TRBJ1-5
D: NA
size: NA
length: 13
V: TRBV27
DNA: TGTGCCAGCAGTTTATCGGGAAATCAGCCCCAGCATTTT
CDR3: CASSLSGNQPQHF

J: TRBJ2-5
D: NA
size: NA
length: 15
V: TRBV7-7
DNA: TGTGCCAGCAGCTTAAACCAGGGACCCACTCGGGCCCAGTACTTC
CDR3: CASSLNQGPTRAQYF

J: TRBJ2-7
D: TRBD2
size: NA
length: 14
V: TRBV6-9
DNA: TGTGCCAGCAGTTATACGGGGGGGTCGTACGAGCAGTACTTC
CDR3: CASSYTGGSYEQYF

J: TRBJ2-6
D: TRBD2
size: once
length: 16
V: TRBV28
DNA: TGTGCCAGCCGGACGGGGGGGCAGATTGGGGCCAACGTCCTGACTTTC
CDR3: CASRTGGQIGANVLTF

J: TRBJ1-2
D: NA
size: NA
length: 15
V: TRBV19
DNA: TGTGCCAGTAGTATAGGTGGAGGGGCCAGGTATGGCTACACCTTC
CDR3: CASSIGGGARYGYTF

J: TRBJ1-1
D: TRBD1
size: NA
length: 14
V: TRBV6-5
DNA: TGTGCCAGCAGTTGGGCGACAGGGCCTAGTGGAGCTTTCTTT
CDR3: CASSWATGPSGAFF

J: TRBJ1-2
D: NA
size: NA
length: 14
V: TRBV6-6
DNA: TGTGCCAGCAGTTACTCGGGAGGGAACTATGGCTACACCTTC
CDR3: CASSYSGGNYGYTF

J: TRBJ2-2
D: TRBD1
size: NA
length: 17
V: TRBV5-1
DNA: TGCGCCAGCAGCTCGCCAATTCCGGGACAGATGGCCGGGGAGCTGTTTTTT
CDR3: CASSSPIPGQMAGELFF

J: TRBJ1-1
D: NA
size: NA
length: 13
V: TRBV11-2
DNA: TGTGCCAGCAGCTTAGCTGAGAACACTGAAGCTTTCTTT
CDR3: CASSLAENTEAFF

J: TRBJ1-2
D: NA
size: few
length: 12
V: TRBV10-1
DNA: TGCGCCAGCAGGAGGGTAAACTATGGCTACACCTTC
CDR3: CASRRVNYGYTF

J: TRBJ2-7
D: TRBD1
size: NA
length: 12
V: TRBV30
DNA: TGTGCCGGAGGGACAGGGGGTAACGAGCAGTACTTC
CDR3: CAGGTGGNEQYF

J: TRBJ1-2
D: NA
size: once
length: 11
V: TRBV19
DNA: TGTGCCAGTAGTACCCCCCCCGGCTACACCTTC
CDR3: CASSTPPGYTF

J: TRBJ2-5
D: NA
size: NA
length: 13
V: TRBV5-1
DNA: TGCGCCAGCAGCCCAGGGACCCAAGAGACCCAGTACTTC
CDR3: CASSPGTQETQYF

J: TRBJ1-6
D: TRBD1
size: NA
length: 13
V: TRBV7-9
DNA: TGTGCCAGCAGCCGGGACACTCAGGGGGTCCTCCACTTT
CDR3: CASSRDTQGVLHF

J: TRBJ1-1
D: NA
size: NA
length: 15
V: TRBV19
DNA: TGTGCCAGTAGTATAGCACGTACTTTTAACACTGAAGCTTTCTTT
CDR3: CASSIARTFNTEAFF

J: TRBJ2-7
D: TRBD2
size: NA
length: 14
V: TRBV7-2
DNA: TGTGCCAGCAGCTTTGGACTAGCTACCTACGAGCAGTACTTC
CDR3: CASSFGLATYEQYF

J: TRBJ2-5
D: TRBD2
size: once
length: 15
V: TRBV5-4
DNA: TGTGCCAGCAGGCGGGGACTAGCGAACCAAGAGACCCAGTACTTC
CDR3: CASRRGLANQETQYF

J: TRBJ2-7
D: NA
size: NA
length: 12
V: TRBV6-6
DNA: TGTGCCAGCAGTCCCCCATCTGGTGGGCAGTACTTC
CDR3: CASSPPSGGQYF

J: TRBJ1-4
D: TRBD1
size: NA
length: 18
V: TRBV10-1
DNA: TGCGCCAGCAGTGAGTCGGGGACAGGGGGTCCCTCTAATGAAAAACTGTTTTTT
CDR3: CASSESGTGGPSNEKLFF

J: TRBJ1-1
D: NA
size: NA
length: 13
V: TRBV11-2
DNA: TGTGCCAGCGGGATAACACGGGACACTGAAGCTTTCTTT
CDR3: CASGITRDTEAFF

J: TRBJ2-7
D: NA
size: NA
length: 11
V: TRBV5-4
DNA: TGTGCCAGCACCAACCGTTACGAGCAGTACTTC
CDR3: CASTNRYEQYF

J: TRBJ1-2
D: NA
size: few
length: 13
V: TRBV7-9
DNA: TGTGCCAGCAGCTTATCCTCATACTATGGCTACACCTTC
CDR3: CASSLSSYYGYTF

J: TRBJ1-1
D: NA
size: NA
length: 16
V: TRBV5-6
DNA: TGTGCCAGCAGCTTGTACCGGGCGGGGGCGAACACTGAAGCTTTCTTT
CDR3: CASSLYRAGANTEAFF

J: TRBJ1-4
D: NA
size: NA
length: 12
V: TRBV6-5
DNA: TGTGCCAGCAGACAGGGTAAAGAAAAACTGTTTTTT
CDR3: CASRQGKEKLFF

J: TRBJ1-2
D: NA
size: NA
length: 14
V: TRBV4-1
DNA: TGCGCCAGCAGCGCCCCGGACCGTAACTATGGCTACACCTTC
CDR3: CASSAPDRNYGYTF

J: TRBJ2-5
D: TRBD2
size: NA
length: 17
V: TRBV25-1
DNA: TGTGCCAGCAGTGAAGGCGTACTAGCGGGGGGGCCGGAGACCCAGTACTTC
CDR3: CASSEGVLAGGPETQYF

J: TRBJ2-1
D: TRBD2
size: NA
length: 18
V: TRBV30
DNA: TGTGCCTGGGCTAAATACCTTACTAGCGGGGGGTCATACAATGAGCAGTTCTTC
CDR3: CAWAKYLTSGGSYNEQFF

J: TRBJ1-2
D: NA
size: NA
length: 14
V: TRBV7-2
DNA: TGTGCCAGCAGCGTTCAAACAGGGCGGTATGGCTACACCTTC
CDR3: CASSVQTGRYGYTF

J: TRBJ1-1
D: TRBD1
size: NA
length: 14
V: TRBV12-5
DNA: TGTGCTAGTGGTTGGGGGACAGGGCCGATTGAAGCTTTCTTT
CDR3: CASGWGTGPIEAFF

J: TRBJ2-7
D: NA
size: NA
length: 13
V: TRBV28
DNA: TGTGCCAGTTATACCTGGACAGCAAGGGAGCAGTACTTC
CDR3: CASYTWTAREQYF

J: TRBJ2-5
D: TRBD1
size: NA
length: 14
V: TRBV5-1
DNA: TGCGCCAGCAGCTTTGGACAGGGAGCGGAGACCCAGTACTTC
CDR3: CASSFGQGAETQYF

J: TRBJ1-1
D: NA
size: NA
length: 14
V: TRBV9
DNA: TGTGCCAGCAGCGCACAGTTCGGGGGGGCTGAAGCTTTCTTT
CDR3: CASSAQFGGAEAFF

J: TRBJ2-5
D: NA
size: NA
length: 16
V: TRBV27
DNA: TGTGCCAGCAGACGGGGTGGCATACTTGACCAAGAGACCCAGTACTTC
CDR3: CASRRGGILDQETQYF

J: TRBJ1-5
D: TRBD1
size: NA
length: 16
V: TRBV9
DNA: TGTGCCAGCAGCGGGGGACAGGGGGCAGGCAATCAGCCCCAGCATTTT
CDR3: CASSGGQGAGNQPQHF

J: TRBJ1-2
D: TRBD1
size: once
length: 16
V: TRBV14
DNA: TGTGCCAGCAGCCAAGGTCCTCAGGGGGGAGACTATGGCTACACCTTC
CDR3: CASSQGPQGGDYGYTF

J: TRBJ1-5
D: NA
size: NA
length: 14
V: TRBV7-2
DNA: TGTGCCAGCAGCTTGGAGGGGCTGAATCAGCCCCAGCATTTT
CDR3: CASSLEGLNQPQHF

J: TRBJ1-1
D: NA
size: NA
length: 14
V: TRBV19
DNA: TGTGCCAGTAGTATGGGGGGCGGCGGCACTGAAGCTTTCTTT
CDR3: CASSMGGGGTEAFF